These 7 T cell receptor beta chains originate from one sample sequenced in a study of control samples from healthy donors and cancer patients. Clones were read by immunoSEQ multiplex PCR, and TCRdb kept only the in-frame ones, dropping some. The sample shows nearly 35,000 clones, roughly 92% of them seen only once. The sequenced material came from PBMCs. The receptors here all came from a middle-aged man with colorectal cancer.

The chain combines TRBV6-1 with TRBJ2-6; 8 bases map to TRBD1. Germline values: CDR1 MNHNS, CDR2 SASEGT. The V gene end was trimmed by 3 bases and the J gene end by 0 bases; junction bases not matched to a gene: 10. The CDR3 spans 19 residues. CDR3 DNA: TGTGCCAGCAGTGATCGGACAGGGTGGCCCCTCTCTGGGGCCAACGTCCTGACTTTC. This translates into CASSDRTGWPLSGANVLTF.

The chain uses TRBV3-1 (or the pseudogene TRBV3-2) and TRBJ1-3; D possibly corresponds to TRBD1 (5 bases). Germline loops: CDR1 LGHDT, CDR2 YNNKEL (reference sequence). There are 15 residues in the CDR3. Trimming left V 4 bases short and J 4 bases short, with 14 bases between. CDR3 in DNA: TGTGCCAGCAGCCGAACCGGGACCCCCGGAAACACCATATATTTT. Its protein is CASSRTGTPGNTIYF.

This clone was counted only a few times. J is TRBJ1-5 and V is TRBV19; the D is unclear. The CDR3 is 13 residues long. CDR1 and CDR2 from the germline V gene are LNHDA and SQIVND (reference sequence). The V and J ends lost 2 bases and 3 bases respectively, with 5 bases between them. CDR3 protein: CASSILHNQPQHF. CDR3 nucleotides: TGTGCCAGTAGTATACTCCACAATCAGCCCCAGCATTTT.

The chain recombines TRBV29-1 with TRBJ2-5; 9 nucleotides line up with TRBD1. CDR3 size: 11 residues. The germline V gene encodes CDR1 SQVTM and CDR2 ANQGSEA. With V trimmed by 6 bases and J by 6 bases, 2 bases remained unmatched. This CDR3 is CSVGQGQTQYF. The CDR3 bases are TGCAGCGTGGGACAGGGTCAGACCCAGTACTTC.

This clone was seen only a few times. CDR3 bases: TGTGCCAGTAGTATTTCCGGTAGGGTGGATGGAGAGACCCAGTACTTC. It encodes CASSISGRVDGETQYF. The V gene is TRBV19, the J gene TRBJ2-5; D not resolved. The CDR3 has 16 residues. The germline CDR1 and CDR2 sequences are LNHDA and SQIVND (reference sequence). Trimming removed 3 bases from V and 4 bases from J, with 18 bases in between.

The rearrangement uses TRBV19 and TRBJ1-2, with D possibly TRBD1 on 5 matching bases. Germline loops: CDR1 LNHDA, CDR2 SQIVND (reference sequence). The CDR3 sequence is 17 residues long. V lost 4 bases to trimming and J lost 3 bases, with 21 bases between them. The CDR3 DNA reads TGTGCCAGTAGTACTCTATATCCGGGGCCTAAGGACTATGGCTACACCTTC. Amino acid sequence: CASSTLYPGPKDYGYTF.

V gene TRBV5-4 combines with J gene TRBJ2-5; the D gene is possibly TRBD1 (6 bases). Per germline, CDR1 SGHNT and CDR2 YYREEE (reference sequence). This CDR3 comprises 15 residues. V shed 3 bases and J shed 5 bases, with 17 bases lying between them. The DNA of the CDR3 is TGTGCCAGCAGCTATACAGGGAATTGGCGGGAGACCCAGTACTTC. Translating gives CASSYTGNWRETQYF. The full variable domain, completed using reference TRBV5-4 and TRBJ2-5, is ETGVTQSPTHLIKTRGQQVTLRCSSQSGHNTVSWYQQALGQGPQFIFQYYREEENGRGNFPPRFSGLQFPNYSSELNVNALELDDSALYLCASSYTGNWRETQYFGPGTRLLVL.